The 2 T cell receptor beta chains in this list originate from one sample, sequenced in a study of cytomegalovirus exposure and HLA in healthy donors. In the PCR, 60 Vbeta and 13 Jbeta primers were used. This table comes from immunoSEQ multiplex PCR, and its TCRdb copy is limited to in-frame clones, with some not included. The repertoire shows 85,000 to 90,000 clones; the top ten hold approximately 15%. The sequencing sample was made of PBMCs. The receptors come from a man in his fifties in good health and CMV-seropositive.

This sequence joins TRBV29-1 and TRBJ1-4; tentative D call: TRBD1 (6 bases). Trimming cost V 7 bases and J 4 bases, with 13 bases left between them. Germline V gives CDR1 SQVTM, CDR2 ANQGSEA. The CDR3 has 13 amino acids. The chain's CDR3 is CSAVGHLNEKLFF. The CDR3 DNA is TGCAGCGCCGTGGGACACCTTAATGAAAAACTGTTTTTT. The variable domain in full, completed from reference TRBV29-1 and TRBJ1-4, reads SAVISQKPSRDICQRGTSLTIQCQVDSQVTMMFWYRQQPGQSLTLIATANQGSEATYESGFVIDKFPISRPNLTFSTLTVSNMSPEDSSIYLCSAVGHLNEKLFFGSGTQLSVL.

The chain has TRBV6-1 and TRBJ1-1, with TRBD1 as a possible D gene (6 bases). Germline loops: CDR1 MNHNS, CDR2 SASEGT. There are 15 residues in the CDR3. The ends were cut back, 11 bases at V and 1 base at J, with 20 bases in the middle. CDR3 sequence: CASRRDRSSNTEAFF. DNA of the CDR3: TGTGCCTCCAGGCGAGACAGGTCGTCGAACACTGAAGCTTTCTTT.